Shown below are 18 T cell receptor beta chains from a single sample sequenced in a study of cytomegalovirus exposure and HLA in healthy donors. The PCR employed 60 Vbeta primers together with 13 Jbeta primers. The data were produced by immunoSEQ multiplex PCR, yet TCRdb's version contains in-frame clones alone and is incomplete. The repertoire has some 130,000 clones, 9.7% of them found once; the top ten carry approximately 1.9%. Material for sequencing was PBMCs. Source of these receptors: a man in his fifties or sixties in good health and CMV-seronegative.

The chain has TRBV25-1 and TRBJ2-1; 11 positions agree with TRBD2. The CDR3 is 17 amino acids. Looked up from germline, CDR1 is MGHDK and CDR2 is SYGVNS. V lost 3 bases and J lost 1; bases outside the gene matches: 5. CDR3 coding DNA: TGTGCCAGCAGTGACAATCTAGCGGGGGGTTCCTACAATGAGCAGTTCTTC. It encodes CASSDNLAGGSYNEQFF.

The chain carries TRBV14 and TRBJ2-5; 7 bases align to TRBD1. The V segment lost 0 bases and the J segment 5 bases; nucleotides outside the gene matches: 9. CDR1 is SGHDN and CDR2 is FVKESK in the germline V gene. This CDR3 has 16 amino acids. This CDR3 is CASSQEWGTVRETQYF. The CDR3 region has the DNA TGTGCCAGCAGCCAAGAGTGGGGGACAGTGAGGGAGACCCAGTACTTC.

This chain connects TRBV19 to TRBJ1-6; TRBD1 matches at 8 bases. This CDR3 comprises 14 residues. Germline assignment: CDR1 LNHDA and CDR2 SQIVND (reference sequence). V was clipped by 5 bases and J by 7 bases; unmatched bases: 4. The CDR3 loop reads CASSPSGGNSPLHF. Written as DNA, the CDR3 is TGTGCCAGTAGTCCATCAGGGGGCAATTCACCCCTCCACTTT.

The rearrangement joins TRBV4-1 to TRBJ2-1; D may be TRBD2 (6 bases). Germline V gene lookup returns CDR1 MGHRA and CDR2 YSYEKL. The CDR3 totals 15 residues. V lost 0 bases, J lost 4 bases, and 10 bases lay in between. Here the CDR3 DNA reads TGCGCCAGCAGCCAAGAGGGGACTCCTTACAATGAGCAGTTCTTC. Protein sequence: CASSQEGTPYNEQFF.

The CDR3 sequence is CASSLGQGIAGANVLTF. The DNA for the CDR3 is TGCGCCAGCAGCCTGGGACAGGGAATTGCTGGGGCCAACGTCCTGACTTTC. The chain is built from TRBV5-1 and TRBJ2-6; 9 positions agree with TRBD1. The CDR3 is 17 residues long. V dropped 4 bases and J dropped 2; count of bases not matched to a gene: 7. Germline V gives CDR1 SGHRS, CDR2 YFSETQ.

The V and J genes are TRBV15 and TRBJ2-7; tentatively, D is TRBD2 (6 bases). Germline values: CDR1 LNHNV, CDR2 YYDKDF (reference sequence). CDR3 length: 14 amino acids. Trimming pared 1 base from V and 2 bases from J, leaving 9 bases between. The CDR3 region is CATSRGGTPYEQYF. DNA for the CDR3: TGTGCCACCAGCAGAGGCGGGACTCCCTACGAGCAGTACTTC.

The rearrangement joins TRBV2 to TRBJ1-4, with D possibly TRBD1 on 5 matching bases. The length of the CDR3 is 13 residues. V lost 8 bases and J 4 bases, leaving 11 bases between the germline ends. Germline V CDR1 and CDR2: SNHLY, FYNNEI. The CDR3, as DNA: TGTGCCAGCGGCGGGACCTATAATGAAAAACTGTTTTTT. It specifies CASGGTYNEKLFF. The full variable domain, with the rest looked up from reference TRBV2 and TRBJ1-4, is EPEVTQTPSHQVTQMGQEVILRCVPISNHLYFYWYRQILGQKVEFLVSFYNNEISEKSEIFDDQFSVERPDGSNFTLKIRSTKLEDSAMYFCASGGTYNEKLFFGSGTQLSVL.

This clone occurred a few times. CDR3 sequence reads: CASSSPAPGHAYEQYF. CDR3 bases: TGTGCCAGCAGTTCTCCCGCACCGGGACATGCCTACGAGCAGTACTTC. The chain combines TRBV7-9 with TRBJ2-7; the D gene is possibly TRBD1 (6 bases). CDR3 size: 16 residues. Trimming pared 6 bases from V and 2 bases from J, leaving 20 bases between. Per germline, CDR1 SEHNR and CDR2 FQNEAQ (reference sequence).

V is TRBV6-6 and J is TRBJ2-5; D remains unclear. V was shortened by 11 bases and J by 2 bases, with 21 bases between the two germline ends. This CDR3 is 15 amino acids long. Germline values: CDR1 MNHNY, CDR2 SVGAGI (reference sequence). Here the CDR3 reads CAAPYSLKLQETQYF. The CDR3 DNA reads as TGTGCCGCTCCCTACTCTCTGAAACTACAAGAGACCCAGTACTTC.

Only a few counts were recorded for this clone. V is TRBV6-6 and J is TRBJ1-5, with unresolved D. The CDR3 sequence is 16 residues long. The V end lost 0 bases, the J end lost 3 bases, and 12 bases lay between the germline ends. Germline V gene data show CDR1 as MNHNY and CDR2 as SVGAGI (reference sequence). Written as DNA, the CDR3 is TGTGCCAGCAGTTACTCCCGAGGGCGTTCCAATCAGCCCCAGCATTTT. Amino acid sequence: CASSYSRGRSNQPQHF.

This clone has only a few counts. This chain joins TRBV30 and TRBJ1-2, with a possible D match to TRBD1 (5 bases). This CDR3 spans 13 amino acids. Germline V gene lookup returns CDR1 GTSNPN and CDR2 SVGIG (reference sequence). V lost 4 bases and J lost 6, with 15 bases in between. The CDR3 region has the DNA TGTGCCTGGACGGCAGGGCCACCCCATGGCTACACCTTC. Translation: CAWTAGPPHGYTF.

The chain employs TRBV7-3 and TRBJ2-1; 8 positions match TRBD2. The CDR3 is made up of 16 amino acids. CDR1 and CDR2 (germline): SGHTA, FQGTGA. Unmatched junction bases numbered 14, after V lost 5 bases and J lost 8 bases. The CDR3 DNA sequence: TGTGCCAGCAGCCCGAAAGGACTAGCTAGGAGCGATGAGCAGTTCTTC. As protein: CASSPKGLARSDEQFF.

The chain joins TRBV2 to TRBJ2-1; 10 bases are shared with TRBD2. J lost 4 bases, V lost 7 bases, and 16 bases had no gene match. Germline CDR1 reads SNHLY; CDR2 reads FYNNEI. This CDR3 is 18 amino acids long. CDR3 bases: TGTGCCAGCACTGGGGCTTTAGCGGGGGGCTCGATATACAATGAGCAGTTCTTC. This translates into CASTGALAGGSIYNEQFF.

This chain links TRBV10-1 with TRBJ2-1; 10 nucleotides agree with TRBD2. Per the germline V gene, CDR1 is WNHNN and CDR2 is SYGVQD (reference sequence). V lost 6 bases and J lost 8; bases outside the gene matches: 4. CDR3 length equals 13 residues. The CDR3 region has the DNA TGCGCCAGCAGCTCTAGCGGGAGCCATGAGCAGTTCTTC. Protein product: CASSSSGSHEQFF.

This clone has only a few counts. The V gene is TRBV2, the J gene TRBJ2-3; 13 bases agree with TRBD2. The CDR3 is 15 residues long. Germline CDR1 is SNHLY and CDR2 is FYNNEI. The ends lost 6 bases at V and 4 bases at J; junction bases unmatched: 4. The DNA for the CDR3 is TGTGCCAGCAGCCCGGGACTAGCGGGACCAGATACGCAGTATTTT. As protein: CASSPGLAGPDTQYF.

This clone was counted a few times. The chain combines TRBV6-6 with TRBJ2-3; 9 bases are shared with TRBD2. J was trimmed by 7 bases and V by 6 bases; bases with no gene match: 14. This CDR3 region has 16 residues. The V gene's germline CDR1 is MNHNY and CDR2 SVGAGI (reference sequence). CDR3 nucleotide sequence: TGTGCCAGCAGCCCCGGGGGGCGGGGGGGCGTAAATACGCAGTATTTT. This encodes CASSPGGRGGVNTQYF.

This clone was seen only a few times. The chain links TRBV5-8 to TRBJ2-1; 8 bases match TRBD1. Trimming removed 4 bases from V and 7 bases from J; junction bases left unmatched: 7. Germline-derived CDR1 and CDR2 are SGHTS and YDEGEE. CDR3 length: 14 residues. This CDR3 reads CASSGPRQGNEQFF. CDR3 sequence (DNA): TGTGCCAGCAGCGGGCCGAGACAGGGGAATGAGCAGTTCTTC.

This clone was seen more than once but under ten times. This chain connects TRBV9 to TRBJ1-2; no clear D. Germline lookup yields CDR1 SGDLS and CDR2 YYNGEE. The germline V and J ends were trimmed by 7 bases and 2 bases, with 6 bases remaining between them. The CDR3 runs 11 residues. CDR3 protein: CASERNYGYTF. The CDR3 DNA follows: TGTGCCAGCGAGAGGAACTATGGCTACACCTTC.